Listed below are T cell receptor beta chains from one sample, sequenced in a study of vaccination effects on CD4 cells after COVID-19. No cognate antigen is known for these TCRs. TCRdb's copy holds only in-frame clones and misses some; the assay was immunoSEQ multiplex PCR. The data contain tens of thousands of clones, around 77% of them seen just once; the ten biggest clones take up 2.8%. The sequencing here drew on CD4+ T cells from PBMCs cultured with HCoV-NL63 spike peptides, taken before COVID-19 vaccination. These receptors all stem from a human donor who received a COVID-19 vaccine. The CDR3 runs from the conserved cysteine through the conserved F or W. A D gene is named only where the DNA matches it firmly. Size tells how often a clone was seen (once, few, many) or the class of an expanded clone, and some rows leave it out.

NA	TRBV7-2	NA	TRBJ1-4	TGTGCCAGCAGCTTAGCGGGGGGAGGCGGTGAAAAACTGTTTTTT	CASSLAGGGGEKLFF
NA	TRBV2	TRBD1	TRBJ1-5	TGTGCCAGCACCGGAAGGTGGGGACAGGATAGCAATCAGCCCCAGCATTTT	CASTGRWGQDSNQPQHF
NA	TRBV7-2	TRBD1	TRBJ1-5	TGTGCCAGCAGCACCAGAGAACCGGGACAGGGGCCCCCCAGGCAGCCCCAGCATTTT	CASSTREPGQGPPRQPQHF
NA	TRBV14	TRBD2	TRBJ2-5	TGTGCCAGCAGCCGCCGGGCCGGACTAGCGTGGGAGACCCAGTACTTC	CASSRRAGLAWETQYF
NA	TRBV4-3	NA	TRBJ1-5	TGCGCCAGCAGCCTTACCCCAGGGGCAGGGCAGCCCCAGCATTTT	CASSLTPGAGQPQHF
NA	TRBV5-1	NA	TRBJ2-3	TGCGCCAGCAGCCCAAGACAAAGCACAGATACGCAGTATTTT	CASSPRQSTDTQYF
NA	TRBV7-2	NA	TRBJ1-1	TGTGCCAGCAGCTTAGCGAGACAAATGAACACTGAAGCTTTCTTT	CASSLARQMNTEAFF
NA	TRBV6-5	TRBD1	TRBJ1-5	TGTGCCAGCAGCACCGGGACAGGGGTAGGGCCCCAGCATTTT	CASSTGTGVGPQHF
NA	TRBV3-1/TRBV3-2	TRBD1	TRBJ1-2	TGTGCCAGCAGCCCATCTTCGGGACAGGGCCATGGCTACACCTTC	CASSPSSGQGHGYTF
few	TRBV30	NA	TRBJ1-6	TGTGCCTGGAGTTCCCATAACACCCTCCACTTT	CAWSSHNTLHF
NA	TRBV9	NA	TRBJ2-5	TGTGCCAGCAGCGTAGACTTGGGGCACGGGGAGACCCAGTACTTC	CASSVDLGHGETQYF
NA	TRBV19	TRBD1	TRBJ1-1	TGTGCCAGTAGTATAAGGGGGCGAGCCCCTGAAGCTTTCTTT	CASSIRGRAPEAFF
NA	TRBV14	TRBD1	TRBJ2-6	TGTGCCAGCAGCCTCTGGTGGGACAGCCTCCTCTCTGGGGCCAACGTCCTGACTTTC	CASSLWWDSLLSGANVLTF
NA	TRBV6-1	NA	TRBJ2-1	TGTGCCAGCAGTGTAGAAACGGGGAGCTCCTACAATGAGCAGTTCTTC	CASSVETGSSYNEQFF
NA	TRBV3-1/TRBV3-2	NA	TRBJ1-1	TGTGCCAGCAGCCTACAGCGGGAAACTGAAGCTTTCTTT	CASSLQRETEAFF
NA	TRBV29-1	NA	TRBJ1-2	TGCAGCGTTGTTGTTCGAAAAGGGGGACGCGGCGTAGGCTACACCTTC	CSVVVRKGGRGVGYTF
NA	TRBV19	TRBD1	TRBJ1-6	TGTCACCACAGGGGGCGCTGGAGGTCACCCCTCCACTTT	CHHRGRWRSPLHF
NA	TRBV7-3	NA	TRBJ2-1	TGTGCCAGCAGCTTAAGCGGGGCGGCCTACAATGAGCAGTTCTTC	CASSLSGAAYNEQFF
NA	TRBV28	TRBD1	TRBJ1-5	TGTGCCAGCAGTCCCACGACAGGGAGCCTCAATCAGCCCCAGCATTTT	CASSPTTGSLNQPQHF
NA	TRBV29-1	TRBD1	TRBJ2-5	TGCAGCGTTTATATGCCGGGACAGGGGTTGCTCGGACGACAAGAGACCCAGTACTTC	CSVYMPGQGLLGRQETQYF